Listed below are T cell receptor beta chains from one sample, sequenced in a study of shared clonotypes between healthy human individuals. TCRdb's table, derived via immunoSEQ multiplex PCR, lists solely in-frame clones and lacks some. The sample includes roughly 1,500,000 clones, 97% to 99% of them seen just once. Sequencing was carried out using naive CD4+ T cells sorted from blood. These receptors were collected from a man aged 25-45 years in good health. Each CDR3 is given with its conserved first and last residue. D genes are given only for firm matches. Not every row has a clone size; where given, it reads once, few, many or a size class.

NA,TRBD2,TRBV11-2,TRBJ2-7,TGTGCCAGCAGCCCCGGGAGGGGAGTCCCCCCCTACGAGCAGTACTTC,CASSPGRGVPPYEQYF
NA,NA,TRBV9,TRBJ1-2,TGTGCCAGCAGCGTAGCCCCCAGGGATTGGCACTATGGCTACACCTTC,CASSVAPRDWHYGYTF
NA,NA,TRBV5-5,TRBJ2-5,TGTGCCAGCAGCTTGGGAGCCACGGCGGGGAGGGGGGAGACCCAGTACTTC,CASSLGATAGRGETQYF
NA,NA,TRBV18,TRBJ2-2,TGTGCCAGCTCCCCGTGGTGGGGGAACACCGGGGAGCTGTTTTTT,CASSPWWGNTGELFF
once,TRBD1,TRBV5-1,TRBJ2-1,TGCGCCAGCAGCGTTGACAGGGACAACTACAATGAGCAGTTCTTC,CASSVDRDNYNEQFF
NA,NA,TRBV7-2,TRBJ2-7,TGTGCCAGCAGCTTAGTCCCCTACGAGCAGTACTTC,CASSLVPYEQYF
NA,NA,TRBV18,TRBJ2-7,TGTGCCAGCTCACCTCTTTCCGGGACGGTCTCCTACGAGCAGTACTTC,CASSPLSGTVSYEQYF
NA,NA,TRBV18,TRBJ1-1,TGTGCCAGCTCACCAGGACCGGCGATGAACACTGAAGCTTTCTTT,CASSPGPAMNTEAFF
NA,TRBD1,TRBV4-1,TRBJ2-3,TGCGCCAGCAGCTACACCGGGACAGGGGCAGATACGCAGTATTTT,CASSYTGTGADTQYF
NA,TRBD2,TRBV28,TRBJ2-2,TGTGCCAGCAGTTTATTCCTTCCGGGACTAGCGGTGAACACCGGGGAGCTGTTTTTT,CASSLFLPGLAVNTGELFF
once,NA,TRBV6-6,TRBJ2-4,TGTGCCAGCGCCAGAGCCGGGCTAGCCAAAAACATTCAGTACTTC,CASARAGLAKNIQYF
NA,NA,TRBV7-2,TRBJ2-7,TGTGCCAGCAGCTTAGTCACGGGCAACGAGCAGTACTTC,CASSLVTGNEQYF
once,TRBD2,TRBV5-1,TRBJ2-3,TGCGCCAGCAGCCACGGACTCATACTAGCGAGCACAGATACGCAGTATTTT,CASSHGLILASTDTQYF
NA,TRBD2,TRBV9,TRBJ2-2,TGTGCCAGCAGCGTAGCGGGAGGAATGAACACCGGGGAGCTGTTTTTT,CASSVAGGMNTGELFF
NA,NA,TRBV4-1,TRBJ2-1,TGCGCCAGCAGCCAAGATAGGGGGTTCCCATACAATGAGCAGTTCTTC,CASSQDRGFPYNEQFF
NA,TRBD1,TRBV4-3,TRBJ1-2,TGCGCCAGCAGCCACGGACAGGGGGTTAACTATGGCTACACCTTC,CASSHGQGVNYGYTF
NA,NA,TRBV10-1,TRBJ2-3,TGCGCCAGCAGTGGAGGGACAGATACGCAGTATTTT,CASSGGTDTQYF
NA,NA,TRBV5-8,TRBJ1-2,TGTGCCAGCAGCTTGGACCGTCGCAGTGGCTACACCTTC,CASSLDRRSGYTF
NA,TRBD2,TRBV6-1,TRBJ2-7,TGTGCCAGCAGTGGAAGACTAGCGGGAGGTCTCTACGAGCAGTACTTC,CASSGRLAGGLYEQYF
NA,NA,TRBV9,TRBJ1-1,TGTGCCAGCAGCTCCGGGATGAACACTGAAGCTTTCTTT,CASSSGMNTEAFF
NA,NA,TRBV7-9,TRBJ2-7,TGTGCCAGCAGCCGGAGGGCCGGGACCAAAAACTCCTACGAGCAGTACTTC,CASSRRAGTKNSYEQYF
NA,TRBD2,TRBV15,TRBJ2-3,TGTGCCACCAGCAGAGATAGACTAGCGGACTTCACAGATACGCAGTATTTT,CATSRDRLADFTDTQYF
NA,TRBD2,TRBV19,TRBJ2-3,TGTGCCAGTAGTATTAATAGCGGGACAGATACGCAGTATTTT,CASSINSGTDTQYF
NA,NA,TRBV12-2,TRBJ2-5,TGTGCAAGTCGCCAATTTACAGGGGGCGGGCAAGAGACCCAGTACTTC,CASRQFTGGGQETQYF
few,TRBD2,TRBV9,TRBJ2-3,TGTGCCAGCAGCGTAGGCGGGAGGGCCTCAGATACGCAGTATTTT,CASSVGGRASDTQYF
NA,NA,TRBV5-4,TRBJ2-2,TGTGCCAGCAGCTTGCCGCCGGGACACAACACCGGGGAGCTGTTTTTT,CASSLPPGHNTGELFF
NA,NA,TRBV28,TRBJ2-1,TGTGCCAGCAACTCTCAACAGGGGGGGTATGAGCAGTTCTTC,CASNSQQGGYEQFF
once,NA,TRBV5-6,TRBJ2-6,TGTGCCAGCAGCCTAACTGGGGCCAACGTCCTGACTTTC,CASSLTGANVLTF
NA,NA,TRBV28,TRBJ1-4,TGTGCCAGCAGTTTTCAACAGGTTAACGAAAAACTGTTTTTT,CASSFQQVNEKLFF
NA,TRBD1,TRBV5-1,TRBJ2-6,TGCGCCAGCAGCTTATTAACAGGGGGCCGCTCTGGGGCCAACGTCCTGACTTTC,CASSLLTGGRSGANVLTF
NA,NA,TRBV2,TRBJ2-7,TGTGCCAGCACTAGACTGGGCTCCTACGAGCAGTACTTC,CASTRLGSYEQYF
once,NA,TRBV10-3,TRBJ2-7,TGTGCCATCAGTGAGTCCGGGACTGAATTAACCTACGAGCAGTACTTC,CAISESGTELTYEQYF
NA,NA,TRBV11-3,TRBJ1-1,TGTGCCAGCAGCTTTTCGGGAGGAACTGAAGCTTTCTTT,CASSFSGGTEAFF
NA,NA,TRBV9,TRBJ1-1,TGTGCCAGCAGCGTAAGGAGGGACGGTGAAGCTTTCTTT,CASSVRRDGEAFF
once,TRBD2,TRBV5-6,TRBJ2-5,TGTGCCAGCAGTTACCGACGGGGGGACTCTACTATACAAGAGACCCAGTACTTC,CASSYRRGDSTIQETQYF
NA,NA,TRBV25-1,TRBJ1-2,TGTGCCAGCAGTGGCCCGGTCCGTAACTATGGCTACACCTTC,CASSGPVRNYGYTF
NA,NA,TRBV27,TRBJ2-1,TGTGCCAGCAGTGATGGACTGTCCAGCTCCTACAATGAGCAGTTCTTC,CASSDGLSSSYNEQFF
NA,NA,TRBV5-1,TRBJ1-2,TGCGCCAGCAGCCACTCCTCGGATACTCGGAAGTATGGCTACACCTTC,CASSHSSDTRKYGYTF
NA,TRBD2,TRBV7-9,TRBJ2-7,TGTGCCAGCAGCCCCATCCGGGGGGGCGACCACCTCGAGCAGTACTTC,CASSPIRGGDHLEQYF
NA,TRBD1,TRBV6-5,TRBJ1-1,TGTGCCAGCAGAGACAGGGAGAACACTGAAGCTTTCTTT,CASRDRENTEAFF
NA,NA,TRBV18,TRBJ1-1,TGTGCCAGCTCACCATTACGGGAGGGAACTGAAGCTTTCTTT,CASSPLREGTEAFF
NA,TRBD1,TRBV28,TRBJ1-5,TGTGCCAGCAGTTTATCGGGACAGCTCAATCAGCCCCAGCATTTT,CASSLSGQLNQPQHF
NA,NA,TRBV7-9,TRBJ1-1,TGTGCCAGCAGCTTAATTGGGCGGAAGAACACTGAAGCTTTCTTT,CASSLIGRKNTEAFF
once,TRBD2,TRBV7-8,TRBJ2-7,TGTGCCAGCAGCGCCAAGATTGGTTTAGCGGGAGGGATCAACTACGAGCAGTACTTC,CASSAKIGLAGGINYEQYF
NA,TRBD1,TRBV5-5,TRBJ1-1,TGTGCCAGCAGCTTGGCCCCAAACAGGGGACGAACTGAAGCTTTCTTT,CASSLAPNRGRTEAFF
NA,TRBD1,TRBV5-1,TRBJ2-3,TGCGCCAGCAGCTGGGACAGATCAACAGATACGCAGTATTTT,CASSWDRSTDTQYF
NA,NA,TRBV7-2,TRBJ1-5,TGTGCCAGCAGCCTAGAGGGGGGCAGGGGCAATCAGCCCCAGCATTTT,CASSLEGGRGNQPQHF
NA,NA,TRBV7-9,TRBJ2-7,TGTGCCAGCAGCTCCCTTCTCAAGGGCAGCCCCTACGAGCAGTACTTC,CASSSLLKGSPYEQYF
NA,NA,TRBV7-9,TRBJ2-7,TGTGCCAGCAGCTTACGGCCCAACGGGGGCTACGAGCAGTACTTC,CASSLRPNGGYEQYF
NA,TRBD2,TRBV5-1,TRBJ2-1,TGCGCCAGCAGCTTGACTAGCGGGGTCGACGGTGAGCAGTTCTTC,CASSLTSGVDGEQFF
NA,NA,TRBV18,TRBJ1-1,TGTGCCAGCTCACCACAGGGTTTCACTGAAGCTTTCTTT,CASSPQGFTEAFF
NA,NA,TRBV25-1,TRBJ2-1,TGTGCCAGCAGTGAACCCCCAGGATGGGGACATGAGCAGTTCTTC,CASSEPPGWGHEQFF
NA,TRBD1,TRBV19,TRBJ1-5,TGTGCCAGTAGTATAGATCTGAGGGCAGGGGGCGCGGGCCTTCCTCAGCCCCAGCATTTT,CASSIDLRAGGAGLPQPQHF
once,NA,TRBV5-1,TRBJ2-7,TGCGCCAGCAGCATGGTTCGGGGGTCGAACGAGCAGTACTTC,CASSMVRGSNEQYF
NA,NA,TRBV11-3,TRBJ2-1,TGTGCCAGCAGCTTAGATTTAGGACCATACAATGAGCAGTTCTTC,CASSLDLGPYNEQFF
NA,NA,TRBV5-1,TRBJ2-7,TGCGCCAGCAGCACCGGACTTGACCAGGGCGAGCAGTACTTC,CASSTGLDQGEQYF
NA,NA,TRBV15,TRBJ1-4,TGTGCCACCAGCAGAAGGGACACGTATGAAAAACTGTTTTTT,CATSRRDTYEKLFF